What follows are 16 T cell receptor beta chains derived from one specimen sequenced in a study of blood T cell repertoires in COVID-19. Profiling relied on immunoSEQ multiplex PCR, and the TCRdb table lists in-frame clones only, not all of them. The repertoire includes 150,000 or so clones, about 88% of them detected once, and 20% to 30% sits in the top ten. What was sequenced was peripheral blood. These receptors all stem from a man in his fifties or sixties with acute or convalescent COVID-19.

This clone was seen just once. The CDR3: CASSPLAAGPPNEKLFF. The CDR3 coding sequence is TGTGCCAGCAGCCCCCTGGCGGCGGGGCCACCTAATGAAAAACTGTTTTTT. The gene calls are TRBV3-1 (or the pseudogene TRBV3-2) and TRBJ1-4, with D possibly TRBD1 on 5 matching bases. The CDR3 spans 17 residues. CDR1 is LGHDT and CDR2 is YNNKEL in the germline V gene (reference sequence). Trimming pared 4 bases from V and 3 bases from J, leaving 18 bases between.

The chain links TRBV7-8 to TRBJ1-4; D is perhaps TRBD1 (6 bases). Germline V lookup: CDR1 SGHVS, CDR2 FQNEAQ. Trimming removed 7 bases from V and 0 bases from J, with 15 bases in between. The CDR3 consists of 16 residues. The DNA of the CDR3 is TGTGCCAGCACCCGCTCTCGGACAGCAACTAATGAAAAACTGTTTTTT. Translation: CASTRSRTATNEKLFF. Using reference TRBV7-8 and TRBJ1-4 for the parts outside the CDR3, the full variable domain is GAGVSQSPRYKVAKRGQDVALRCDPISGHVSLFWYQQALGQGPEFLTYFQNEAQLDKSGLPSDRFFAERPEGSVSTLKIQRTQQEDSAVYLCASTRSRTATNEKLFFGSGTQLSVL.

V usage is TRBV30 and J usage is TRBJ2-2; weak D call: TRBD1 (6 bases). This CDR3 has 14 amino acids. V lost 5 bases and J lost 0, with 10 bases in between. In germline, CDR1 is GTSNPN, CDR2 SVGIG (reference sequence). CDR3 sequence reads: CAWGGISNTGELFF. The CDR3 DNA reads TGTGCCTGGGGGGGCATCTCGAACACCGGGGAGCTGTTTTTT.

The V call is TRBV11-3, the J call TRBJ1-1; D might be TRBD1 (5 bases). This CDR3 has 15 amino acids. V lost 0 bases, J lost 0 bases, and 8 bases lay in between. Germline V CDR1 and CDR2: SGHNT, YENEEA. The DNA for the CDR3 is TGTGCCAGCAGCTTAGAGGGGCTTATGAACACTGAAGCTTTCTTT. This translates into CASSLEGLMNTEAFF.

The J gene is TRBJ2-5, the V gene TRBV29-1; D is uncertain. The CDR3 has 12 amino acids. With 4 bases removed from V and 1 base from J, the gap between germline ends came to 7 bases. Germline V gene data show CDR1 as SQVTM and CDR2 as ANQGSEA. CDR3 nucleotide sequence: TGCAGCGTTGTTGTCCTCCAAGAGACCCAGTACTTC. It translates to CSVVVLQETQYF. Looking up the rest from reference TRBV29-1 and TRBJ2-5 gives the full variable domain: SAVISQKPSRDICQRGTSLTIQCQVDSQVTMMFWYRQQPGQSLTLIATANQGSEATYESGFVIDKFPISRPNLTFSTLTVSNMSPEDSSIYLCSVVVLQETQYFGPGTRLLVL.

The chain recombines TRBV12-3 or TRBV12-4 with TRBJ1-1; D might be TRBD1 (6 bases). The V and J ends lost 1 base and 11 bases respectively, with 11 bases between them. The CDR3 covers 12 residues. CDR3 region: CASSLDRVRAFF. The CDR3, as DNA: TGTGCCAGCAGTTTAGACAGGGTTAGGGCTTTCTTT.

This clone occurred once. J is TRBJ1-2 and V is TRBV12-3 or TRBV12-4, with 7 positions matching TRBD1. V lost 5 bases and J lost 3; bases outside the gene matches: 3. The CDR3 consists of 13 residues. The CDR3 region has the DNA TGTGCCAGCAGTCTGGGACAGTACTATGGCTACACCTTC. Its protein product is CASSLGQYYGYTF.

The CDR3 coding sequence is TGTGCCAGCACCGGTCCCTCGGGGAATCAGCCCCAGCATTTT. Protein product: CASTGPSGNQPQHF. V usage is TRBV6-5 and J usage is TRBJ1-5; D remains ambiguous. Trimming shortened V by 7 bases and J by 4 bases, and 14 bases separated the two germline ends. This CDR3 spans 14 amino acids. Germline assignment: CDR1 MNHEY and CDR2 SVGAGI.

This clone was observed at least ten times. The chain uses TRBV7-9 and TRBJ2-3, with a weak D call TRBD1 (6 bases). The V gene lost 7 bases and the J gene lost 5 bases, with 13 bases spanning the gap. Germline V gene data show CDR1 as SEHNR and CDR2 as FQNEAQ (reference sequence). The CDR3 runs 13 residues. The CDR3 here is CASNQRGGDTQYF. The DNA of the CDR3 is TGTGCCAGCAACCAACGAGGGGGAGATACGCAGTATTTT.

V gene TRBV5-1 combines with J gene TRBJ1-2; no definite D call. The CDR3 extends over 13 amino acids. The V and J ends lost 4 bases and 4 bases respectively, with 11 bases between them. Germline V lookup: CDR1 SGHRS, CDR2 YFSETQ. The CDR3 reads CASSHGGSYGYTF. Written as DNA, the CDR3 is TGCGCCAGCAGCCATGGAGGGAGCTATGGCTACACCTTC.

The sample holds one count of this clone. The chain employs TRBV7-8 and TRBJ1-5; 7 bases are a match to TRBD1. J lost 3 bases, V lost 5 bases, and 7 bases had no gene match. Germline lookup yields CDR1 SGHVS and CDR2 FQNEAQ. This CDR3 region has 15 residues. The DNA for the CDR3 is TGTGCCAGCAGCCCCGATACAGGGGACAATCAGCCCCAGCATTTT. Amino acids: CASSPDTGDNQPQHF.

The J gene is TRBJ1-5, the V gene TRBV18; D not resolved. Looked up from germline, CDR1 is KGHSH and CDR2 is LQKENI. The CDR3 has 16 residues. V lost 3 bases to trimming and J lost 0 bases, with 12 bases between them. The CDR3 loop reads CASSPEAGYSNQPQHF. In DNA form, the CDR3 reads TGTGCCAGCTCACCCGAAGCGGGGTATAGCAATCAGCCCCAGCATTTT.

This clone was recorded only once. This chain connects TRBV6-5 to TRBJ1-2; 7 nucleotides match TRBD1. The J segment lost 3 bases and the V segment lost 6 bases, leaving 10 bases of the junction unmatched. Germline V gene sequence: CDR1 MNHEY, CDR2 SVGAGI. The CDR3 has 15 residues. The CDR3 region has the DNA TGTGCCAGCAGCCCAGGGACAGACTTTTACTATGGCTACACCTTC. Translating gives CASSPGTDFYYGYTF.

The chain joins TRBV27 to TRBJ1-2; D remains unclear. Germline V gene sequence: CDR1 MNHEY, CDR2 SMNVEV (reference sequence). There are 12 residues in the CDR3. V lost 6 bases, J lost 7 bases, and 12 bases lay in between. The CDR3 sequence is CASSASTGGYTF. CDR3 nucleotides: TGTGCCAGCAGCGCCTCAACTGGTGGCTACACCTTC.

V is TRBV4-1 and J is TRBJ1-6; perhaps TRBD1 as D (6 bases). V was shortened by 3 bases and J by 0 bases, with 12 bases between the two germline ends. Germline assignment: CDR1 MGHRA and CDR2 YSYEKL. The CDR3 runs 17 residues. In DNA, the CDR3 is TGCGCCAGCAGCCACCTACAGGGACGCTCCTATAATTCACCCCTCCACTTT. It encodes CASSHLQGRSYNSPLHF.

This chain uses TRBV7-3 with TRBJ2-3, with 8 bases that match TRBD2. The germline CDR1 and CDR2 sequences are SGHTA and FQGTGA. The CDR3 runs to 16 residues. Trimming removed 4 bases from V and 0 bases from J; junction bases left unmatched: 6. DNA for the CDR3: TGTGCCAGCAGCTCATTAGCGGGATCAAGCACAGATACGCAGTATTTT. This translates into CASSSLAGSSTDTQYF. The variable domain in full, completed from reference TRBV7-3 and TRBJ2-3, reads GAGVSQTPSNKVTEKGKYVELRCDPISGHTALYWYRQSLGQGPEFLIYFQGTGAADDSGLPNDRFFAVRPEGSVSTLKIQRTERGDSAVYLCASSSLAGSSTDTQYFGPGTRLTVL.